This passage covers 31 T cell receptor beta chains from one sample sequenced in a study of shared clonotypes between healthy human individuals. Data came from immunoSEQ multiplex PCR; TCRdb stores just in-frame clones and leaves some out. The sample consists of 2,500,000 or so clones, 93% of them appearing once. Sequenced input: naive CD4+ T cells from PBMCs. The subset here: CD45RA+ positively selected. Receptors originate from a man aged 18-30 years in good health. Some clones in this sample may be carry-over from other donors' samples.

The chain combines TRBV18 with TRBJ2-3; D unclear. Trimming cost V 4 bases and J 4 bases, with 3 bases left between them. The V gene's germline CDR1 is KGHSH and CDR2 LQKENI. This CDR3 region has 11 residues. The CDR3 region has the DNA TGTGCCAGCTCACACTCAGATACGCAGTATTTT. Amino acids: CASSHSDTQYF.

The rearrangement uses TRBV28 and TRBJ1-6; perhaps TRBD1 as D (5 bases). Germline CDR1 is MDHEN and CDR2 is SYDVKM. The V gene lost 4 bases and the J gene lost 5 bases, with 12 bases spanning the gap. The CDR3 runs 15 residues. The CDR3 region is CASSSGTVHNSPLHF. Here the CDR3 DNA reads TGTGCCAGCAGTTCCGGGACGGTCCATAATTCACCCCTCCACTTT.

This chain connects TRBV5-4 to TRBJ2-7; maybe TRBD2 (5 bases). Per germline, CDR1 SGHNT and CDR2 YYREEE (reference sequence). Trimming left V 5 bases short and J 4 bases short, with 19 bases between. The CDR3 sequence is 15 residues long. CDR3 in DNA: TGTGCCAGCAGGGCTCGGGAAGCGGAGGTATACGAGCAGTACTTC. Translating gives CASRAREAEVYEQYF.

This chain links TRBV5-6 with TRBJ1-1; 8 nucleotides align to TRBD1. The CDR3 runs to 15 residues. Trimming took 5 bases from V and 1 from J; bases not matched to a gene: 7. CDR1 and CDR2 (germline): SGHDT, YYEEEE. In nucleotides, the CDR3 is TGTGCCAGCAGACCGGGGACAGGAAGGAACACTGAAGCTTTCTTT. Translation gives CASRPGTGRNTEAFF.

The chain couples TRBV28 to TRBJ1-4; 8 bases are a match to TRBD1. Germline CDR1 reads MDHEN; CDR2 reads SYDVKM. The CDR3 consists of 16 residues. With V trimmed by 6 bases and J by 2 bases, 8 bases remained unmatched. CDR3 in DNA: TGTGCCAGCAGGGACAGGGCCTCCAATACTAATGAAAAACTGTTTTTT. It encodes CASRDRASNTNEKLFF.

V and J are TRBV11-3 and TRBJ2-2, with unresolved D. The CDR3 loop spans 15 amino acids. V gave up 5 bases and J gave up 2 bases, with 12 bases separating them. Germline CDR1 and CDR2: SGHNT and YENEEA. CDR3 nucleotides: TGTGCCAGCAGCAGCCGGGCGGAAAACACCGGGGAGCTGTTTTTT. It codes for CASSSRAENTGELFF.

As regards this clone: The sample carries other DNA sequences with the same CDR3. The J gene is TRBJ2-3, the V gene TRBV5-1; D is unclear. The CDR3 loop spans 13 amino acids. The germline V gene has CDR1 SGHRS and CDR2 YFSETQ. The germline V and J ends were trimmed by 4 bases and 0 bases, with 6 bases remaining between them. CDR3 coding DNA: TGCGCCAGCAGCACGGGTAGCACAGATACGCAGTATTTT. This codes for CASSTGSTDTQYF.

V gene TRBV29-1 combines with J gene TRBJ1-1, with 11 bases matching TRBD1. V trimming: 2 bases; J trimming: 5 bases; junction bases outside the gene matches: 7. The CDR3 is made up of 15 amino acids. Germline V gene sequence: CDR1 SQVTM, CDR2 ANQGSEA. The CDR3 sequence: CSVEFFGTGGTEAFF. DNA of the CDR3: TGCAGCGTTGAATTTTTCGGGACAGGGGGGACTGAAGCTTTCTTT.

The chain carries TRBV5-8 and TRBJ2-1; no clear D gene. This CDR3 is built from 15 residues. CDR1 and CDR2 from the germline V gene are SGHTS and YDEGEE. Trimming took 4 bases from V and 2 from J, leaving 13 bases between them. This CDR3 is CASSQGPPTYNEQFF. The CDR3 DNA sequence: TGTGCCAGCAGCCAAGGACCCCCGACCTACAATGAGCAGTTCTTC.

This clone was picked up a small number of times. The chain's CDR3 is CAWSVLRMRGYTF. CDR3 coding DNA: TGTGCCTGGAGTGTCTTAAGGATGCGTGGCTACACCTTC. The J gene is TRBJ1-2, the V gene TRBV30; D ambiguous. Germline V gene data show CDR1 as GTSNPN and CDR2 as SVGIG (reference sequence). The CDR3 has 13 amino acids. Trimming shortened V by 0 bases and J by 7 bases, and 12 bases separated the two germline ends. The complete variable domain, with remaining parts taken from reference TRBV30 and TRBJ1-2, reads SQTIHQWPATLVQPVGSPLSLECTVEGTSNPNLYWYRQAAGRGLQLLFYSVGIGQISSEVPQNLSASRPQDRQFILSSKKLLLSDSGFYLCAWSVLRMRGYTFGSGTRLTVV.

The chain carries TRBV27 and TRBJ1-2; D unresolved. V lost 6 bases to trimming and J lost 5 bases, with 13 bases between them. The CDR3 runs to 13 residues. Germline values: CDR1 MNHEY, CDR2 SMNVEV (reference sequence). The CDR3 DNA is TGTGCCAGCAGCCCCAGCCAGCTATATGGCTACACCTTC. This translates into CASSPSQLYGYTF.

Details on this clone: In the same sample, other DNA sequences code for this CDR3. The chain links TRBV5-4 to TRBJ2-1; no firm D call. Germline V gene data show CDR1 as SGHNT and CDR2 as YYREEE (reference sequence). This CDR3 spans 15 amino acids. Trimming removed 2 bases at V and 0 bases at J, with 9 bases between. Here the CDR3 reads CASSFTGSSYNEQFF. The CDR3 DNA reads TGTGCCAGCAGCTTTACGGGTAGCTCCTACAATGAGCAGTTCTTC. The full variable domain, rest sourced from reference TRBV5-4 and TRBJ2-1, is ETGVTQSPTHLIKTRGQQVTLRCSSQSGHNTVSWYQQALGQGPQFIFQYYREEENGRGNFPPRFSGLQFPNYSSELNVNALELDDSALYLCASSFTGSSYNEQFFGPGTRLTVL.

J is TRBJ1-5 and V is TRBV7-6; no reliable D call. The CDR3 totals 13 residues. Germline values: CDR1 SGHVS, CDR2 FNYEAQ. Trimming cost V 5 bases and J 7 bases, with 12 bases left between them. As DNA, the CDR3 is TGTGCCAGCAGCCGAGCCCTAGGACAGCCCCAGCATTTT. Translated: CASSRALGQPQHF. The variable domain in full, with the rest retrieved from reference TRBV7-6 and TRBJ1-5, is GAGVSQSPRYKVTKRGQDVALRCDPISGHVSLYWYRQALGQGPEFLTYFNYEAQQDKSGLPNDRFSAERPEGSISTLTIQRTEQRDSAMYRCASSRALGQPQHFGDGTRLSIL.

The V gene is TRBV9, the J gene TRBJ1-3; D gene uncertain. The CDR3 totals 16 residues. V was trimmed by 0 bases and J by 6 bases, leaving 16 bases between them. Germline V CDR1 and CDR2: SGDLS, YYNGEE. The CDR3 region has the DNA TGTGCCAGCAGCGTAGCCCCCACCTCCTTGGAAAACACCATATATTTT. Its translation: CASSVAPTSLENTIYF. Combining the CDR3 with reference TRBV9 and TRBJ1-3 gives the whole variable domain DSGVTQTPKHLITATGQRVTLRCSPRSGDLSVYWYQQSLDQGLQFLIQYYNGEERAKGNILERFSAQQFPDLHSELNLSSLELGDSALYFCASSVAPTSLENTIYFGEGSWLTVV.

The chain recombines TRBV7-2 with TRBJ2-7; TRBD1 matches 10 bases. The CDR3 extends over 15 amino acids. Germline assignment: CDR1 SGHTA and CDR2 FQGNSA. V lost 2 bases to trimming and J lost 4 bases; unmatched junction nucleotides: 5. The CDR3 region has the DNA TGTGCCAGCAGCTTACTAAGGGACAGGGGTTACGAGCAGTACTTC. Its translation is CASSLLRDRGYEQYF.

The V and J genes are TRBV9 and TRBJ2-3; 7 bases align to TRBD1. CDR1 and CDR2 (germline): SGDLS, YYNGEE. This CDR3 is 14 amino acids long. V lost 3 bases and J lost 7; bases outside the gene matches: 8. In DNA, the CDR3 is TGTGCCAGCAGCGCGTCCGGGACAGACTATACGCAGTATTTT. Protein: CASSASGTDYTQYF. Supplemented by reference TRBV9 and TRBJ2-3, the full variable domain reads DSGVTQTPKHLITATGQRVTLRCSPRSGDLSVYWYQQSLDQGLQFLIQYYNGEERAKGNILERFSAQQFPDLHSELNLSSLELGDSALYFCASSASGTDYTQYFGPGTRLTVL.

This clone was detected once. The rearrangement joins TRBV4-2 to TRBJ1-2, with D perhaps TRBD1 (6 bases). Trimming stripped 4 bases from V and 4 bases from J, with 19 bases between. Germline V gene data show CDR1 as LGHNA and CDR2 as YNFKEQ. The CDR3 totals 16 residues. The CDR3: CASSLPPGGGGYGYTF. CDR3 bases: TGTGCCAGCAGCCTGCCACCGGGGGGGGGCGGCTATGGCTACACCTTC.

The V call is TRBV7-3, the J call TRBJ2-7; the match to TRBD1 covers 7 bases. The germline CDR1 and CDR2 sequences are SGHTA and FQGTGA. Losses at the gene ends were 0 bases for V and 2 bases for J; bases not matched to a gene: 13. This CDR3 comprises 18 residues. DNA for the CDR3: TGTGCCAGCAGCTTAACGGGTGGGGTCGGGACAGACGCCTACGAGCAGTACTTC. Translated, it gives CASSLTGGVGTDAYEQYF.

J is TRBJ1-2 and V is TRBV20-1; D unresolved. V was clipped by 3 bases and J by 8 bases, with 10 bases between them. CDR3 length equals 11 residues. CDR1 DFQATT and CDR2 SNEGSKA come from the germline V gene (reference sequence). Here the CDR3 DNA reads TGCAGTGCTAGGGATTCCGTAGGCTACACCTTC. Its protein product is CSARDSVGYTF.

V is TRBV13 and J is TRBJ2-1, with a weak D call TRBD2 (5 bases). CDR1 and CDR2 from the germline V gene are PRHDT and FYEKMQ (reference sequence). The CDR3 length is 15 residues. Trimming stripped 5 bases from V and 4 bases from J, with 15 bases between. As DNA, the CDR3 is TGTGCCAGCAGCCCTCGACGAGCGGCGTACAATGAGCAGTTCTTC. Translated, it gives CASSPRRAAYNEQFF. Based on the CDR3 plus reference TRBV13 and TRBJ2-1, the full variable domain is AAGVIQSPRHLIKEKRETATLKCYPIPRHDTVYWYQQGPGQDPQFLISFYEKMQSDKGSIPDRFSAQQFSDYHSELNMSSLELGDSALYFCASSPRRAAYNEQFFGPGTRLTVL.

The chain uses TRBV4-2 and TRBJ1-2; no reliable D call. The V gene's germline CDR1 is LGHNA and CDR2 YNFKEQ. V lost 0 bases to trimming and J lost 4 bases, with 12 bases between them. The CDR3 has 15 residues. CDR3 sequence (DNA): TGTGCCAGCAGCCAAGATGGTCGCAGCGCCTATGGCTACACCTTC. This gives the protein CASSQDGRSAYGYTF.

The V gene is TRBV7-3, the J gene TRBJ2-1; 7 bases are a match to TRBD2. Germline CDR1 SGHTA, CDR2 FQGTGA. The CDR3 consists of 15 residues. The J segment lost 7 bases and the V segment lost 4 bases, leaving 10 bases of the junction unmatched. The CDR3 loop is CASSSPGVGLNEQFF. For the CDR3, the DNA is TGTGCCAGCAGCTCACCAGGAGTGGGACTAAATGAGCAGTTCTTC.

The rearrangement links TRBV4-2 to TRBJ1-5, with 9 nucleotides matching TRBD1. The V segment lost 0 bases and the J segment 4 bases; nucleotides outside the gene matches: 7. Germline CDR1 and CDR2: LGHNA and YNFKEQ. The CDR3 consists of 17 residues. CDR3 loop: CASSQDPGQGMNQPQHF. The CDR3, as DNA: TGTGCCAGCAGCCAAGACCCCGGACAGGGGATGAATCAGCCCCAGCATTTT.

The CDR3 loop reads CASSSLRVAAYEQYF. The CDR3 DNA reads TGTGCCAGCAGCTCCCTTAGGGTGGCAGCCTACGAGCAGTACTTC. This rearrangement joins TRBV7-2 to TRBJ2-7; D gene ambiguous. CDR3 length: 15 amino acids. Germline V gene lookup returns CDR1 SGHTA and CDR2 FQGNSA. Trimming cost V 4 bases and J 2 bases, with 15 bases left between them.

This chain uses TRBV6-5 with TRBJ2-7; TRBD2 might be the D (6 bases). Per germline, CDR1 MNHEY and CDR2 SVGAGI. This CDR3 spans 15 amino acids. The V end lost 6 bases, the J end lost 1 base, and 16 bases lay between the germline ends. CDR3 protein: CASRRTRDLSYEQYF. CDR3 nucleotides: TGTGCCAGCAGGCGTACTCGGGACTTATCCTACGAGCAGTACTTC.

The J gene is TRBJ1-2, the V gene TRBV9, with D perhaps TRBD1 (5 bases). This CDR3 spans 15 amino acids. Trimming cost V 0 bases and J 4 bases, with 13 bases left between them. The germline V gene encodes CDR1 SGDLS and CDR2 YYNGEE. The CDR3 DNA reads as TGTGCCAGCAGCGTAGCACAGGTTCTAGCCTATGGCTACACCTTC. Its protein is CASSVAQVLAYGYTF.

This clone was seen a few times. This sample also contains other DNA sequences that code for the same CDR3. The chain is built from TRBV2 and TRBJ1-1; unclear D gene. Looked up from germline, CDR1 is SNHLY and CDR2 is FYNNEI. The CDR3 loop spans 13 amino acids. Trimming pared 4 bases from V and 2 bases from J, leaving 8 bases between. CDR3 sequence (DNA): TGTGCCAGCAGTGTCCAGCTCAACACTGAAGCTTTCTTT. Its translation is CASSVQLNTEAFF.

V and J are TRBV28 and TRBJ1-2; TRBD1 aligns across 8 bases. The V gene end was trimmed by 5 bases and the J gene end by 1 base; junction bases not matched to a gene: 12. CDR1 is MDHEN and CDR2 is SYDVKM in the germline V gene. The CDR3 covers 17 residues. Written as DNA, the CDR3 is TGTGCCAGCAGTCCACAGATCAGACAGGGGATTAACTATGGCTACACCTTC. Its protein product is CASSPQIRQGINYGYTF.

A word on this clone: This specimen includes other DNA sequences encoding the same CDR3. This chain links TRBV19 with TRBJ2-7, with D perhaps TRBD2 (5 bases). This CDR3 has 14 amino acids. V was pared by 5 bases and J by 1 base, with 12 bases between. Germline CDR1 is LNHDA and CDR2 is SQIVND (reference sequence). The DNA of the CDR3 is TGTGCCAGTAGTTACCGGGGTGGGTCCTACGAGCAGTACTTC. It yields the protein CASSYRGGSYEQYF.

This chain connects TRBV28 to TRBJ1-2; TRBD1 is a possible D gene (6 bases). The V end was cut by 2 bases, the J end by 11 bases, with 18 bases between. Germline values: CDR1 MDHEN, CDR2 SYDVKM. The length of the CDR3 is 14 residues. CDR3 residues: CASSLLLTGTSYTF. In DNA form, the CDR3 reads TGTGCCAGCAGTTTACTCCTCACAGGGACTAGTTACACCTTC.

This clone has a handful of counts. This chain joins TRBV7-9 and TRBJ1-2, with D tentatively TRBD1 (5 bases). V lost 3 bases and J 3 bases, leaving 8 bases between the germline ends. The CDR3 has 13 amino acids. In germline, CDR1 is SEHNR, CDR2 FQNEAQ (reference sequence). The CDR3 bases are TGTGCCAGCAGCTTCGGGACGGACTATGGCTACACCTTC. Translating it yields CASSFGTDYGYTF.